This TCR beta chain was identified during a study of naive and memory T cell subsets. CMV status came from CD4+ IFNgamma after overnight CMV lysate stimulation. Study-level findings and limits: Naive repertoires, especially CD8, held a few larger clonotypes, possibly memory cells re-expressing CD45RA. RNA-based TCR counts may shift with T cell activation and differentiation.

The CDR3 is 18 amino acids. CDR1 and CDR2 from the germline V gene are SGHVS and FQNEAQ. V lost 1 base and J 0 bases, leaving 17 bases between the germline ends. The beta constant-region primer was an equimolar mix of two oligonucleotides covering TRBC1 and TRBC2. Four rounds of PCR amplified the ligated cDNA using nested alpha and beta constant-region primers plus SP2. MiXCR was run by TCRdb on the UMI-ligation and nested PCR reads, yielding one entry per CDR3 protein. The sample has approximately 100,000 distinct CDR3 sequences; roughly 15% are singletons. A remark on this clonotype: The antigen remains unidentified.

The chain couples TRBV7-8 to TRBJ2-3; no definite D call. The receptor was derived from a human donor in good health. Sequencing was performed on naive CD8+ T cells from blood. The CDR3 protein is CASSLVVPGVRSTDTQYF. Written as DNA, the CDR3 is TGTGCCAGCAGCTTAGTAGTCCCTGGGGTGAGAAGCACAGATACGCAGTATTTT.